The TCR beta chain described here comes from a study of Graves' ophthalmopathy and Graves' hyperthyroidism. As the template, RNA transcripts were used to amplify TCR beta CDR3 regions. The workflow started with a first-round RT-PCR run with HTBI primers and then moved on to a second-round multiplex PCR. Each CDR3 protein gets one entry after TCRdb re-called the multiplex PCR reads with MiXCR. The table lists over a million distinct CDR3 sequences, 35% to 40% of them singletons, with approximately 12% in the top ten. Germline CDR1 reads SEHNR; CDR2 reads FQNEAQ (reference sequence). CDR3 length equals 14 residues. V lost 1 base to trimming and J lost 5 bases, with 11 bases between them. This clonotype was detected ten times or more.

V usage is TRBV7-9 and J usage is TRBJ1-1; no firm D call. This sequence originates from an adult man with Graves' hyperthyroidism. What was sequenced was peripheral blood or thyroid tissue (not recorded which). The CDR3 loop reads CASSLGSRGTEAFF. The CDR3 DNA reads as TGTGCCAGCAGCTTAGGGTCGCGCGGGACTGAAGCTTTCTTT. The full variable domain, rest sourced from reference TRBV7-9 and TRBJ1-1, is DTGVSQNPRHKITKRGQNVTFRCDPISEHNRLYWYRQTLGQGPEFLTYFQNEAQLEKSRLLSDRFSAERPKGSFSTLEIQRTEQGDSAMYLCASSLGSRGTEAFFGQGTRLTVV.